This T cell receptor (beta chain) was sequenced in a study of shared clonotypes between healthy human individuals. Study-level background: Each donor's CD4 naive and CD4 memory cells filled three plates apiece, CD8 naive two, and CD8 memory one.

Worth noting for this clone: Relative to the germline gene, one junction end is altered; a read error may explain this.

CD4+ cell separation produced CD45RA+ naive and CD45RA-negative memory subsets. Assay execution proceeded at the deep level. Using immunoSEQ multiplex PCR, the repertoire was profiled, and TCRdb retains in-frame clones only, with some absent. Altogether 2 million to 2.5 million clones are present, over 85% being singletons, with the ten largest covering more than 0.1%. Germline V gene lookup returns CDR1 SSHAT and CDR2 FNYEAQ (reference sequence). The CDR3 loop spans 16 amino acids. The sequence derives from a man aged 18 to 29 in good health. What was sequenced was naive CD4+ T cells sorted from blood. Subset indicated: CD45RA+ positively selected. This sequence joins TRBV7-7 and TRBJ2-7; D is uncertain. In nucleotides, the CDR3 is TGTGCTAGCAGGAGTGGCGTCGCGGCCCCCGACTACGAGCAGTACTTC. Translated, it gives CASRSGVAAPDYEQYF.